The 32 T cell receptor beta chains below come from one sample, sequenced in a study of post-analysis software for immune sequencing data. Unique molecular identifiers featured in each of the TCR beta cDNA libraries. TCRdb reprocessed the PCR reads via MiXCR and lists one record per CDR3 protein. The repertoire includes more than 350,000 distinct CDR3 sequences, roughly 40% of them detected once, and 6.5% to 8% sits in the top ten. Their antigen targets remain unknown. Whole-study findings and limits: TRBV5-6, TRBV5-1 and TRBV20-1 were among a few TRBV segments more frequent in patients than controls.

The sequenced material came from blood. These receptor sequences come from a girl aged 2 to 9 with multiple sclerosis.

This clonotype was seen more than once but under ten times. V is TRBV5-1 and J is TRBJ2-1, with D perhaps TRBD1 or TRBD2 (5 bases each). CDR1 SGHRS and CDR2 YFSETQ come from the germline V gene. Trimming removed 0 bases at V and 4 bases at J, with 17 bases between. CDR3 length: 17 amino acids. The CDR3 spells CASSLAATGLNYNEQFF. For the CDR3, the DNA is TGCGCCAGCAGCTTGGCCGCAACGGGGCTCAATTACAATGAGCAGTTCTTC.

The chain is built from TRBV6-6 and TRBJ1-2; 7 positions match TRBD1. Germline loops: CDR1 MNHNY, CDR2 SVGAGI (reference sequence). V was clipped by 11 bases and J by 6 bases; unmatched bases: 24. The CDR3 loop spans 17 amino acids. CDR3 bases: TGTGCCGGATCCCTTGACCCCGGGCAGGGGGGTTTTAATGGCTACACCTTC. It specifies CAGSLDPGQGGFNGYTF.

A few counts support this clonotype. The chain couples TRBV6-1 to TRBJ1-1; D not resolved. The CDR3 is made up of 12 amino acids. Germline loops: CDR1 MNHNS, CDR2 SASEGT. V was cut by 4 bases and J by 5 bases, with 8 bases left in between. This CDR3 is CASSGWETEAFF. Here the CDR3 DNA reads TGTGCCAGCAGTGGGTGGGAGACTGAAGCTTTCTTT.

The V gene is TRBV20-1, the J gene TRBJ2-1; D unresolved. From germline, CDR1 is DFQATT and CDR2 SNEGSKA (reference sequence). V was pared by 3 bases and J by 0 bases, with 6 bases between. The CDR3 runs to 13 residues. The CDR3 loop is CSASPSSYNEQFF. Written as DNA, the CDR3 is TGCAGTGCTAGTCCTAGCTCCTACAATGAGCAGTTCTTC.

This clonotype was counted a few times. The CDR3 is CSVVGPEEIWEYF. CDR3 nucleotides: TGCAGCGTTGTTGGCCCCGAAGAAATTTGGGAGTACTTC. V gene TRBV29-1 combines with J gene TRBJ2-7, with D hard to call. The CDR3 contains 13 residues. Germline assignment: CDR1 SQVTM and CDR2 ANQGSEA. V dropped 4 bases and J dropped 11 bases, with 21 bases sitting between them.

Ten or more counts support this clonotype. The V call is TRBV29-1, the J call TRBJ2-3, with unresolved D. CDR1 and CDR2 from the germline V gene are SQVTM and ANQGSEA. This CDR3 has 11 amino acids. The ends were cut back, 4 bases at V and 0 bases at J, with 2 bases in the middle. The CDR3 DNA reads as TGCAGCGTTGCCAGCACAGATACGCAGTATTTT. Residues: CSVASTDTQYF.

The J gene is TRBJ2-1, the V gene TRBV6-2 or TRBV6-3; 13 positions match TRBD2. The V and J ends lost 7 bases and 8 bases, in that order; junction bases with no gene match: 8. The CDR3 contains 15 residues. CDR1 is MNHEY, CDR2 SVGEGT, per germline. The CDR3 DNA is TGTGCCAGCATACCGGGACTAGCGGGAATGTATGAGCAGTTCTTC. Protein: CASIPGLAGMYEQFF.

This clonotype was counted only a few times. This sequence joins TRBV5-5 and TRBJ2-1; tentative D call: TRBD2 (6 bases). The CDR3 covers 15 residues. Germline CDR1 and CDR2: SGHKS and YYEKEE (reference sequence). V lost 1 base and J 3 bases, leaving 11 bases between the germline ends. CDR3 bases: TGTGCCAGCAGCTTGTCGGCGGGAAGCTACAATGAGCAGTTCTTC. This codes for CASSLSAGSYNEQFF. The complete variable domain, with remaining parts taken from reference TRBV5-5 and TRBJ2-1, reads DAGVTQSPTHLIKTRGQQVTLRCSPISGHKSVSWYQQVLGQGPQFIFQYYEKEERGRGNFPDRFSARQFPNYSSELNVNALLLGDSALYLCASSLSAGSYNEQFFGPGTRLTVL.

The V call is TRBV10-3, the J call TRBJ2-1; 12 nucleotides agree with TRBD2. The J segment lost 7 bases and the V segment lost 6 bases, leaving 7 bases of the junction unmatched. The CDR3 runs to 15 residues. From germline, CDR1 is ENHRY and CDR2 SYGVKD. For the CDR3, the DNA is TGTGCCATCAGCCTAGCGGGAGGGCCGGGGAATGAGCAGTTCTTC. As protein: CAISLAGGPGNEQFF.

This clonotype turned up a few times. The V call is TRBV7-2, the J call TRBJ2-3; D not resolved. The CDR3 sequence is 13 residues long. V was pared by 5 bases and J by 5 bases, with 11 bases between. The germline V gene has CDR1 SGHTA and CDR2 FQGNSA. CDR3 sequence: CASSPSGIDTQYF. CDR3 nucleotide sequence: TGTGCCAGCAGCCCGTCGGGCATAGATACGCAGTATTTT.

The CDR3 loop reads CATGLGSTGELFF. The DNA of the CDR3 is TGTGCCACCGGACTAGGAAGCACCGGGGAGCTGTTTTTT. The J gene is TRBJ2-2, the V gene TRBV2; 7 bases fit TRBD2. Germline trimming cut 10 bases from V and 4 bases from J; bases unmatched to any gene: 6. Germline assignment: CDR1 SNHLY and CDR2 FYNNEI. CDR3 length equals 13 residues.

The chain employs TRBV18 and TRBJ1-2; D not resolved. Germline-derived CDR1 and CDR2 are KGHSH and LQKENI. V gave up 2 bases and J gave up 5 bases, with 6 bases separating them. This CDR3 is built from 12 residues. CDR3 in amino acids: CASSPEPYGYTF. The CDR3 DNA reads as TGTGCCAGCTCACCAGAGCCTTATGGCTACACCTTC.

This clonotype has a handful of counts. The rearrangement joins TRBV5-1 to TRBJ2-5, with D maybe TRBD1 (5 bases). The germline V and J ends were trimmed by 7 bases and 2 bases, with 9 bases remaining between them. Germline CDR1 is SGHRS and CDR2 is YFSETQ. The CDR3 covers 12 residues. CDR3 bases: TGCGCCAGCGGGGCGCCTCAAGAGACCCAGTACTTC. Its translation is CASGAPQETQYF.

This clonotype was seen a few times. This chain uses TRBV5-1 with TRBJ2-3, with D perhaps matching TRBD1 or TRBD2 (5 bases each). The germline V gene has CDR1 SGHRS and CDR2 YFSETQ. Trimming took off 4 bases at V and 4 bases at J, with 7 bases between the two ends. The CDR3 is 12 amino acids. CDR3 sequence (DNA): TGCGCCAGCAGCGGGACGCCAGATACGCAGTATTTT. It is translated as CASSGTPDTQYF.

This clonotype was counted a few times. The rearrangement uses TRBV12-3 or TRBV12-4 and TRBJ2-7; D may be TRBD1 (6 bases). The CDR3 runs 14 residues. V gave up 8 bases and J gave up 5 bases, with 19 bases separating them. The CDR3 sequence is CASHRAGLPNEQYF. DNA of the CDR3: TGTGCCAGCCACAGGGCAGGTCTTCCCAACGAGCAGTACTTC.

The chain uses TRBV5-1 and TRBJ2-1, with 8 bases identical to TRBD2. The germline V gene has CDR1 SGHRS and CDR2 YFSETQ. J gave up 3 bases and V 1 base, and 6 bases lay outside the gene matches. This CDR3 is built from 16 residues. Written as DNA, the CDR3 is TGCGCCAGCAGCTTGACAGTAGCGGGGTTCTACAATGAGCAGTTCTTC. Amino acid sequence: CASSLTVAGFYNEQFF.

Comments on this clonotype: At one boundary the junction diverges from the germline segment, which might be a read error. This rearrangement joins TRBV7-6 to TRBJ1-2; D might be TRBD1 (5 bases). This CDR3 spans 15 amino acids. Germline CDR1 reads SGHVS; CDR2 reads FNYEAQ. The CDR3 DNA sequence: TGTGCCGGCAGCTTAGCGGAAGGGGTAAACTATGGCTACACCTTC. It codes for CAGSLAEGVNYGYTF.

The V and J genes are TRBV28 and TRBJ2-1, with 7 bases aligning to TRBD1. This CDR3 comprises 14 residues. CDR1 and CDR2 (germline): MDHEN, SYDVKM. The J segment lost 3 bases and the V segment lost 10 bases, leaving 9 bases of the junction unmatched. CDR3 DNA sequence: TGTGCCACTCGAGAGGGACAGTACTACAATGAGCAGTTCTTC. The encoded protein is CATREGQYYNEQFF.

This clonotype has just a few counts. The genes are TRBV12-3 or TRBV12-4 and TRBJ2-1; the D gene could be TRBD1 or TRBD2 (6 bases each). This CDR3 contains 15 residues. V lost 10 bases and J 3 bases, leaving 19 bases between the germline ends. CDR3 in DNA: TGTGCCACCAGAGGGGGGAAACCAATCTACAATGAGCAGTTCTTC. It yields the protein CATRGGKPIYNEQFF.

This chain uses TRBV7-9 with TRBJ1-4; D gene unclear. CDR1 is SEHNR, CDR2 FQNEAQ, per germline (reference sequence). V shed 0 bases and J shed 0 bases, with 8 bases lying between them. The CDR3 totals 16 residues. CDR3 nucleotides: TGTGCCAGCAGCTTAGCGGCCAGCGCAACTAATGAAAAACTGTTTTTT. Translated: CASSLAASATNEKLFF. Full variable domain (remainder filled in from reference TRBV7-9 and TRBJ1-4): DTGVSQNPRHKITKRGQNVTFRCDPISEHNRLYWYRQTLGQGPEFLTYFQNEAQLEKSRLLSDRFSAERPKGSFSTLEIQRTEQGDSAMYLCASSLAASATNEKLFFGSGTQLSVL.

V usage is TRBV15 and J usage is TRBJ1-4, with unresolved D. Looked up from germline, CDR1 is LNHNV and CDR2 is YYDKDF (reference sequence). The ends were cut back, 3 bases at V and 7 bases at J, with 9 bases in the middle. The CDR3 length is 13 residues. CDR3 DNA: TGTGCCACCAGCAGGGACCTTGGTGAAAAACTGTTTTTT. Protein product: CATSRDLGEKLFF.

The V call is TRBV12-3 or TRBV12-4, the J call TRBJ2-5; D is unclear. V shed 3 bases and J shed 5 bases, with 10 bases lying between them. The CDR3 runs 13 residues. CDR3 bases: TGTGCCAGCAGTTTTTCTGTGGCGGAGACCCAGTACTTC. It is translated as CASSFSVAETQYF.

In its sample, this clonotype was seen a few times. J is TRBJ1-5 and V is TRBV4-3, with D tentatively TRBD1 (6 bases). Germline V CDR1 and CDR2: LGHNA, YSLEER. This CDR3 contains 14 residues. The V end lost 1 base, the J end lost 5 bases, and 9 bases lay between the germline ends. The CDR3 sequence: CASSQVEGDQPQHF. CDR3 DNA: TGCGCCAGCAGCCAAGTCGAGGGGGATCAGCCCCAGCATTTT.

This chain joins TRBV2 and TRBJ1-1; 11 bases match TRBD1. V dropped 7 bases and J dropped 5; count of bases not matched to a gene: 3. This CDR3 region has 13 residues. The V gene's germline CDR1 is SNHLY and CDR2 FYNNEI. Written as DNA, the CDR3 is TGTGCCAGCACGGGGACAGGGGGGACTGAAGCTTTCTTT. It specifies CASTGTGGTEAFF.

This clonotype was seen a few times. This chain connects TRBV10-3 to TRBJ2-1, with 11 bases fitting TRBD2. V shed 6 bases, J shed 3 bases, and the junction held 16 bases outside the gene matches. CDR3 size: 19 residues. The germline gives CDR1 ENHRY, CDR2 SYGVKD. CDR3 sequence: CAISGPGGSGRALYNEQFF. CDR3 sequence (DNA): TGTGCCATCAGCGGCCCGGGGGGTAGCGGGAGGGCCCTCTACAATGAGCAGTTCTTC.

This clonotype was picked up a small number of times. This chain links TRBV5-1 with TRBJ2-1; 13 nucleotides line up with TRBD2. CDR3 length: 15 residues. Germline V CDR1 and CDR2: SGHRS, YFSETQ. J lost 7 bases, V lost 5 bases, and 6 bases had no gene match. CDR3 sequence: CASRQTSGGANEQFF. In DNA, the CDR3 is TGCGCCAGCAGGCAAACTAGCGGGGGGGCGAATGAGCAGTTCTTC.

The rearrangement links TRBV28 to TRBJ2-7; 10 positions match TRBD2. This CDR3 is built from 15 residues. CDR1 and CDR2 (germline): MDHEN, SYDVKM. The ends lost 7 bases at V and 1 base at J; junction bases unmatched: 7. CDR3 nucleotides: TGTGCCAGCAAAACTAGCGGGGCCCAATCCTACGAGCAGTACTTC. Amino acid sequence: CASKTSGAQSYEQYF.

The chain employs TRBV20-1 and TRBJ2-7; 9 bases are a match to TRBD2. CDR3 length: 14 amino acids. In germline, CDR1 is DFQATT, CDR2 SNEGSKA (reference sequence). The trim removed 1 base at V and 2 bases at J, leaving 3 bases unmatched. DNA for the CDR3: TGCAGTGCTAGAGCGACTAGCGGCCCCTACGAGCAGTACTTC. It translates to CSARATSGPYEQYF.

This clonotype was detected only a few times. One junction end does not reproduce the germline sequence, and a read error may be involved. The gene calls are TRBV29-1 and TRBJ2-5; 13 bases fit TRBD2. There are 17 residues in the CDR3. Germline CDR1 is SQVTM and CDR2 is ANQGSEA. CDR3 loop: CSVEGPGTSGAQEAQYF. The CDR3 coding sequence is TGCAGCGTTGAAGGTCCCGGGACTAGCGGGGCACAAGAGGCCCAGTACTTC.

This clonotype was picked up a small number of times. The chain combines TRBV5-1 with TRBJ1-1; no definite D call. CDR3 length: 16 residues. Germline CDR1 reads SGHRS; CDR2 reads YFSETQ. Trimming shortened V by 3 bases and J by 1 base, and 16 bases separated the two germline ends. The DNA for the CDR3 is TGCGCCAGCAGCTCATCAGAAACCGGAAGGAACACTGAAGCTTTCTTT. Protein product: CASSSSETGRNTEAFF.

The genes are TRBV12-3 or TRBV12-4 and TRBJ2-1; D perhaps matches TRBD2 (6 bases). V dropped 6 bases and J dropped 5 bases, with 17 bases sitting between them. This CDR3 contains 15 residues. The CDR3 DNA follows: TGTGCCAGCAGCCCCATGGGACTGGTGAACAATGAGCAGTTCTTC. Protein sequence: CASSPMGLVNNEQFF.

In this sample, this clonotype turned up many times. This chain connects TRBV5-1 to TRBJ2-7, with D possibly TRBD1 on 6 matching bases. CDR1 SGHRS and CDR2 YFSETQ come from the germline V gene. This CDR3 is 13 amino acids long. Trimming took 4 bases from V and 3 from J, leaving 11 bases between them. This chain's CDR3 is CASSLQGSYEQYF. CDR3 coding DNA: TGCGCCAGCAGCCTACAGGGTAGCTACGAGCAGTACTTC.